The rows below give T cell receptor beta chains drawn from one sample of a study of T cell changes during pregnancy in multiple sclerosis. Method: immunoSEQ multiplex PCR; TCRdb's copy keeps in-frame clones and lacks some. The sample has approximately 130,000 clones, under 95% seen once; the top ten hold 6% to 7%. Sequences were derived from peripheral blood, sampled before pregnancy. The source is a female donor with multiple sclerosis, enrolled in a pregnancy study. Each CDR3 is given with its conserved first and last residue. D genes are given only for firm matches. The size of a clone is reported for some rows only, either as once, few or many, or as a class for expanded clones.

v_call	d_call	clone_size	j_call	cdr3_nt	cdr3_aa
TRBV6-1	NA	NA	TRBJ2-1	TGTGCCAGCAGTGAGGCCCTCAATTACAATGAGCAGTTCTTC	CASSEALNYNEQFF
TRBV28	NA	NA	TRBJ2-7	TGTGCCAGCAGTTTATTGCGGGGAGCCTACGAGCAGTACTTC	CASSLLRGAYEQYF
TRBV5-1	NA	NA	TRBJ2-7	TGCGCCAGCACTCAGCTGGCAGGGGAGGGCTCCTACGAGCAGTACTTC	CASTQLAGEGSYEQYF
TRBV9	NA	NA	TRBJ1-1	TGTGCCAGCAGCGTAGCGTCCGGGGGTTACACTGAAGCTTTCTTT	CASSVASGGYTEAFF
TRBV27	NA	once	TRBJ2-7	TGTGCCAGCACCTATCAATCAGGGTTGGCGTACGAGCAGTACTTC	CASTYQSGLAYEQYF
TRBV27	TRBD1	NA	TRBJ1-2	TGTGCCAGCACCTTCTCCGGACAGGGGGCGACCTATGGCTACACCTTC	CASTFSGQGATYGYTF
TRBV14	NA	NA	TRBJ1-1	TGTGCCAGCAGCTATCGGGCAGGGAAAGCTTTCTTT	CASSYRAGKAFF
TRBV6-5	NA	NA	TRBJ2-7	TGTGCCAGCAGGCGGGACCGCGTCTCCTACGAGCAGTACTTC	CASRRDRVSYEQYF
TRBV5-6	TRBD1	NA	TRBJ1-4	TGTGCCAGCAGGGACAACCAGGGGGCGGAGGAAAAACTGTTTTTT	CASRDNQGAEEKLFF
TRBV4-1	TRBD2	NA	TRBJ2-1	TGCGCCAGCAGCCTCGGGGTAGCGGGGAGCTCCTACAATGAGCAGTTCTTC	CASSLGVAGSSYNEQFF
TRBV5-1	TRBD1	NA	TRBJ2-1	TGCGCCAGTGCGCCGGGACAGGACTACAATGAGCAGTTCTTC	CASAPGQDYNEQFF
TRBV5-1	TRBD2	NA	TRBJ2-1	TGCGCCAGCAGCTCCGGCGGGGGCAATGAGCAGTTCTTC	CASSSGGGNEQFF
TRBV11-3	TRBD2	NA	TRBJ2-1	TGTGCCAGCAGCTTAGGGCGGGAGCACCCCCAGTTCTTC	CASSLGREHPQFF
TRBV28	TRBD1	NA	TRBJ1-4	TGTGCCAGCAGTCGCATACAGGGGGGAATTGAAAAACTGTTTTTT	CASSRIQGGIEKLFF
TRBV6-1	NA	NA	TRBJ1-4	TGTGCCAGCAGAAAGGACAGCGATAATGAAAAACTGTTTTTT	CASRKDSDNEKLFF
TRBV5-8	TRBD1	NA	TRBJ1-2	TGTGCCAGCAGCTTGGACAGGGGGCGCCTAGTATATGGCTACACCTTC	CASSLDRGRLVYGYTF
TRBV27	TRBD1	NA	TRBJ1-4	TGTGCCAGCAGTCGACAGGGGGACGGTGAAAAACTGTTTTTT	CASSRQGDGEKLFF
TRBV15	TRBD1	NA	TRBJ1-1	TGTGCCACCAGCCGACAGGGGGCGCGCACTGAAGCTTTCTTT	CATSRQGARTEAFF
TRBV7-8	TRBD1	once	TRBJ1-2	TGTGCCAGCAGCCCGAGGTCAGGGGGCGACTATGGCTACACCTTC	CASSPRSGGDYGYTF
TRBV5-4	NA	NA	TRBJ1-3	TGTGCCAGCAGCTTGGACCCGGACAGAACTGGAAACACCATATATTTT	CASSLDPDRTGNTIYF
TRBV6-1	TRBD1	NA	TRBJ1-6	TGTGCCAGCAGTGCCCCGGGACAGGGGAATTCACCCCTCCACTTT	CASSAPGQGNSPLHF
TRBV10-3	TRBD1	NA	TRBJ2-3	TGTGCCATCAGTGAGAGTGGGACAGGCCGCACAGATACGCAGTATTTT	CAISESGTGRTDTQYF
TRBV11-2	NA	once	TRBJ1-1	TGTGCCAGCAGCCCTATTACAGGGCAGCGAACTGAAGCTTTCTTT	CASSPITGQRTEAFF
TRBV2	TRBD2	NA	TRBJ2-3	TGTGCCAGCAGTGAGGGACTAGCGCGCACAGATACGCAGTATTTT	CASSEGLARTDTQYF
TRBV28	NA	NA	TRBJ1-1	TGTGCCAGCAGACTAGTGGGAGTTAGGAACACTGAAGCTTTCTTT	CASRLVGVRNTEAFF
TRBV27	TRBD2	NA	TRBJ2-1	TGTGCCAGCAGTCCCTATCGGGGGCGGGGGGACAATGAGCAGTTCTTC	CASSPYRGRGDNEQFF
TRBV5-1	TRBD1	NA	TRBJ2-2	TGCGCCAGCAGCCCACGACAGGGGACGAACACCGGGGAGCTGTTTTTT	CASSPRQGTNTGELFF
TRBV5-1	TRBD1	NA	TRBJ1-2	TGCGCCAGCAGCCCAGACAGGGGGTACTATGGCTACACCTTC	CASSPDRGYYGYTF
TRBV28	TRBD2	NA	TRBJ2-7	TGTGCCAGTGATAGCGGGAGTTACGAGCAGTACTTC	CASDSGSYEQYF